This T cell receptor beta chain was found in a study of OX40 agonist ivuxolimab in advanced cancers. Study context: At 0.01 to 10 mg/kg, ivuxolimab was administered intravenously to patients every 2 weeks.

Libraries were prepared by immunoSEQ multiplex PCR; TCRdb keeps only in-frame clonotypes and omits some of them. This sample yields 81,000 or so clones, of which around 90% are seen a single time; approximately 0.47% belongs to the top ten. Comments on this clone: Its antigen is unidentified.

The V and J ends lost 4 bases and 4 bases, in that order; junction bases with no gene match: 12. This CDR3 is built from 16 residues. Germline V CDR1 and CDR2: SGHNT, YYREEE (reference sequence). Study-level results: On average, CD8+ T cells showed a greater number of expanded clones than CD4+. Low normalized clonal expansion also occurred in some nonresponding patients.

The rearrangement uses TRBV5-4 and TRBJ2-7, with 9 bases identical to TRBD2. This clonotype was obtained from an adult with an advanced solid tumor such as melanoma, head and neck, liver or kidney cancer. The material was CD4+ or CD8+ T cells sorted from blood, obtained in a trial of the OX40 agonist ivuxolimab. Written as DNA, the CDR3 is TGTGCCAGCAGCCGATCCGTTAGCGGGGGAAGGTACGAGCAGTACTTC. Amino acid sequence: CASSRSVSGGRYEQYF. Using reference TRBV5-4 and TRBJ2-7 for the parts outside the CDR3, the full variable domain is ETGVTQSPTHLIKTRGQQVTLRCSSQSGHNTVSWYQQALGQGPQFIFQYYREEENGRGNFPPRFSGLQFPNYSSELNVNALELDDSALYLCASSRSVSGGRYEQYFGPGTRLTVT.